The 5 T cell receptor beta chains presented below share a single source sample, sequenced in a study of shared clonotypes between healthy human individuals. Produced via immunoSEQ multiplex PCR; TCRdb's table is partial and in-frame only. The data hold about 1 million clones, with about 76% observed a single time. The sequenced sample consisted of memory CD4+ T cells sorted from blood. Subset reported: CD45RA-negative fraction. Receptors originate from a man aged 18-30 years in good health.

The genes are TRBV5-5 and TRBJ1-1; TRBD1 might be the D (5 bases). The germline gives CDR1 SGHKS, CDR2 YYEKEE (reference sequence). The CDR3 consists of 15 residues. V was trimmed by 0 bases and J by 0 bases, leaving 9 bases between them. CDR3 sequence (DNA): TGTGCCAGCAGCTTGGGTGGGGGTGTGAACACTGAAGCTTTCTTT. It is translated as CASSLGGGVNTEAFF. The full variable domain, in which reference TRBV5-5 and TRBJ1-1 provide the parts outside the CDR3, is DAGVTQSPTHLIKTRGQQVTLRCSPISGHKSVSWYQQVLGQGPQFIFQYYEKEERGRGNFPDRFSARQFPNYSSELNVNALLLGDSALYLCASSLGGGVNTEAFFGQGTRLTVV.

In this sample, this clone turned up many times. The chain joins TRBV5-1 to TRBJ2-7; TRBD2 is a possible D gene (6 bases). CDR1 and CDR2 from the germline V gene are SGHRS and YFSETQ. This CDR3 region has 13 residues. The V end lost 2 bases, the J end lost 5 bases, and 11 bases lay between the germline ends. The CDR3 reads CASSFWGVNEQYF. The CDR3 DNA is TGCGCCAGCAGCTTTTGGGGGGTAAACGAGCAGTACTTC.

This clone came up a few times. The chain employs TRBV7-9 and TRBJ2-7, with a possible D match to TRBD1 (5 bases). CDR3 length: 13 amino acids. Germline loops: CDR1 SEHNR, CDR2 FQNEAQ (reference sequence). Between the trimmed V and J ends, which lost 2 bases and 6 bases, there was a span of 11 bases. The chain's CDR3 is CASSLQQESEQYF. Written as DNA, the CDR3 is TGTGCCAGCAGCTTACAACAGGAAAGCGAGCAGTACTTC.

Of note for this clone: A much larger clonotype is one base distant, so this may be a read error. The same CDR3 is also encoded by other DNA sequences in this sample. The gene calls are TRBV18 and TRBJ1-2; a possible D gene is TRBD1 (5 bases). Germline CDR1 is KGHSH and CDR2 is LQKENI. The CDR3 runs to 13 residues. Trimming removed 3 bases at V and 6 bases at J, with 11 bases between. The CDR3 DNA reads as TGTGCCAGCTCACCCCGGGGAGGGGATGGCTACACCTTC. Protein product: CASSPRGGDGYTF.

This chain links TRBV10-3 with TRBJ2-1; TRBD2 aligns across 14 bases. The CDR3 runs to 15 residues. CDR1 is ENHRY and CDR2 is SYGVKD in the germline V gene. V dropped 6 bases and J dropped 10; count of bases not matched to a gene: 8. The DNA of the CDR3 is TGTGCCATCAGAGGGACTAGCGGGAGTCCGGGGGAGCAGTTCTTC. Translated: CAIRGTSGSPGEQFF.